The present TCR beta chain was sequenced within a study of patients and donors after allogeneic stem cell transplantation (TCRdb year 2020). Concerning this clonotype itself: The antigen it recognizes is unknown. Base qualities were left out, and no much larger clone turns up one base away.

To prepare the library, RT-PCR was applied. Reads for this sample came from a NextSeq 550. The public reads were run again by TCRdb, first through fastp at Q25 and then through MiXCR, and only productive beta chains were kept. Here each entry gathers all rows of one CDR3 protein and keeps the most common genes and DNA. A total of around 9,000 distinct CDR3 sequences appear in this sample, approximately 4% of them only once. Together, the top ten hold around 20% of the sample. The CDR3, from cysteine to phenylalanine, totals 19 residues. The read is trimmed to its CDR3 DNA, 57 bases read in frame from base 1. At the junction V is shortened by 4 bases and J by 4 bases; bases outside the gene matches: 16. For CDR1 and CDR2, the germline V gene (reference sequence) lists MNHEY and SMNVEV.

The sequence derives from a human donor who was either an allogeneic HSCT recipient or a stem cell or donor lymphocyte infusion donor (not recorded which). It is not recorded whose cells these are; they may come from a transplant donor. The V and J segments used are TRBV27 and TRBJ2-3, and 11 junction bases match TRBD2. Sequences were obtained from blood, either unsorted or a sorted T cell fraction (not recorded which). CDR3 region: CASSSGVGQRLAGSDTQYF. In nucleotides, the sequence is TGTGCCAGCAGTTCGGGAGTCGGCCAGAGACTAGCGGGATCAGATACGCAGTATTTT.